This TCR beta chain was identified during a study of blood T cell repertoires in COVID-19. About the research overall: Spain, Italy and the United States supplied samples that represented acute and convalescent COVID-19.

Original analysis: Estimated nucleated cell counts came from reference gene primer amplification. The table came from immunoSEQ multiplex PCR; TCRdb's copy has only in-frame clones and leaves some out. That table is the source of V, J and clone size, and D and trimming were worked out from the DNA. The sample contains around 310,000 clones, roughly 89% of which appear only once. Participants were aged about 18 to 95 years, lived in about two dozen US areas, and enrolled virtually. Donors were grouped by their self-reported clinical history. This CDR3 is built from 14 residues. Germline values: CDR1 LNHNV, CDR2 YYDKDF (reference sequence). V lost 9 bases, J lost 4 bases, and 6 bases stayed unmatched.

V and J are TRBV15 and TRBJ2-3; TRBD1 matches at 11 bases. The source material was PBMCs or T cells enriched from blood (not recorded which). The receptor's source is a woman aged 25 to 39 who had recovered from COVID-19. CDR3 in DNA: TGTGCCACTTGCCGGGACAGGGGGGCAGATACGCAGTATTTT. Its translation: CATCRDRGADTQYF.